This TCR beta chain was recovered during a study of cytomegalovirus exposure and HLA in healthy donors. The V gene's germline CDR1 is MDHEN and CDR2 SYDVKM. V shed 5 bases, J shed 4 bases, and the junction held 2 bases outside the gene matches. The CDR3 extends over 14 amino acids. Study results and caveats: In an earlier analysis, productive rearrangement rates for most beta V segments clustered near 87% or 30%.

PCR amplification relied on 60 Vbeta primers (plus 13 Jbeta primers). Under the authors' procedure: Unique TCR beta chains numbered about 80 million in a later analysis, with around 10 million shared. Sequenced by immunoSEQ multiplex PCR; TCRdb stores in-frame clones only, minus some. V, J and clone size are taken as reported in that table, and D and trimming were inferred from the DNA itself. The sample lists approximately 150,000 clones, 75% to 90% occurring once. With respect to this clone: Antigen: not known.

The clonotype originates from a woman in her twenties or thirties in good health and CMV-seronegative. The V and J genes are TRBV28 and TRBJ2-7, with 13 bases matching TRBD2. The specimen was PBMCs. The DNA of the CDR3 is TGTGCCAGCAGTCTGGGACTAGCGGGGTACGAGCAGTACTTC. This encodes CASSLGLAGYEQYF.